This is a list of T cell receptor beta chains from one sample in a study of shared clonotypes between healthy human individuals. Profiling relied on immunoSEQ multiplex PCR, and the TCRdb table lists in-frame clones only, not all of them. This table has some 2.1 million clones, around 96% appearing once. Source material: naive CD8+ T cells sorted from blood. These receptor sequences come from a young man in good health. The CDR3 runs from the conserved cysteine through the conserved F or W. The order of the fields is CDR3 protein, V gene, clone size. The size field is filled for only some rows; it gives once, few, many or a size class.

CASSLMDRTYEQYF,TRBV7-2,once
CASSLEGTGYYTF,TRBV7-9,.
CASSPGLAGTDTQYF,TRBV5-1,.
CAWSGLAGGPRDEQYF,TRBV30,.
CASSLYSGPVTNYGYTF,TRBV28,.
CASSEGRIDNEQFF,TRBV6-1,.
CASSEYSQPQHF,TRBV10-2,.
CASSAGEGTDTQYF,TRBV9,.
CASSDRATTNEKLFF,TRBV7-9,.
CASSPDSSYEQYF,TRBV10-1,.
CASRKKRIVGQGKSKNIQYF,TRBV21-1,.
CASSILAGANEQFF,TRBV19,few
CASSSDGYEQYF,TRBV6-6,once
CASSQDRGLAGGSGELFF,TRBV4-3,.
CASSLEGVWNQNYGYTF,TRBV7-9,.
CASSPRDMQETQYF,TRBV13,.
CASSYREGPSAQYF,TRBV7-2,.
CASSLGLSGFTYEQYF,TRBV13,.
CASSVGLAFDEQYF,TRBV9,.
CASSPPLASGSYEQYF,TRBV7-9,.
CASSYSIGQREYEQFF,TRBV6-5,.
CASSSYKSYNEQFF,TRBV4-3,.
CASSGGLDSTDTQYF,TRBV9,.
CASRALDRTNEKLFF,TRBV28,.
CASSSQGQGIHYGYTF,TRBV7-9,.
CASIRESGANVLTF,TRBV6-1,.
CASSPQDRINYGYTF,TRBV19,.
CASSLVPEGAPYEQYF,TRBV7-2,.
CASSQRLTQSTDTQYF,TRBV4-1,.
CASSSPVPRPGTGELFF,TRBV27,few
CASSDRQGVRYEQYF,TRBV2,.
CASSQDHQGWAGELFF,TRBV4-3,.
CASSQQDWYNEQFF,TRBV4-3,.
CAWSVLAGADTQYF,TRBV30,.
CASSLEGSGGYEQYF,TRBV7-6,.